Each of the 11 T cell receptor beta chains below was sequenced from the same sample in a study of response to subunit inactivated influenza vaccine. TCRdb re-called the RT-PCR reads through MiXCR, storing one row per CDR3 protein. The data hold roughly 540,000 distinct CDR3 sequences, with roughly 25% observed a single time. This sample was also put to use in a study of T cells expressing NK-cell markers. That publication notes: Beta-chain TCR cDNA was generated via 5'RACE template switching with UMIs.

This specimen was CD4+ T cells sorted from PBMCs, taken 11 to 12 days after vaccination. The receptors originated from a man aged 50-59 years who received an inactivated influenza vaccine.

This clonotype was detected many times. The V gene is TRBV12-3 or TRBV12-4, the J gene TRBJ2-5; no clear D. The CDR3 is made up of 12 amino acids. V lost 7 bases and J 7 bases, leaving 13 bases between the germline ends. DNA of the CDR3: TGTGCCAGCACCCCCGGGTTCGGGACCCAGTACTTC. Amino acids: CASTPGFGTQYF.

This clonotype was detected ten times or more. The rearrangement joins TRBV4-3 to TRBJ2-4; D is unclear. CDR1 and CDR2 (germline): LGHNA, YSLEER. V dropped 0 bases and J dropped 8 bases, with 11 bases sitting between them. CDR3 size: 14 residues. DNA of the CDR3: TGCGCCAGCAGCCAAGATCGTGACCAGGACATTCAGTACTTC. This gives the protein CASSQDRDQDIQYF.

This clonotype was observed at least ten times. The chain combines TRBV12-3 or TRBV12-4 with TRBJ2-2; 9 bases match TRBD1. CDR3 length: 15 amino acids. After removal of 5 bases from V and 4 bases from J, the junction contained 5 bases not matched to a gene. CDR3 in DNA: TGTGCCAGCAGTCTACAGGGGGCGGGCACCGGGGAGCTGTTTTTT. Its protein is CASSLQGAGTGELFF.

The rearrangement uses TRBV28 and TRBJ2-4; a possible D gene is TRBD2 (6 bases). This CDR3 comprises 17 residues. The V end lost 6 bases, the J end lost 0 bases, and 18 bases lay between the germline ends. Germline V lookup: CDR1 MDHEN, CDR2 SYDVKM. CDR3 in amino acids: CASSLTGLALAKNIQYF. The CDR3 DNA sequence: TGTGCCAGCAGCCTAACCGGGCTAGCGCTAGCCAAAAACATTCAGTACTTC.

The genes are TRBV4-1 and TRBJ1-5; maybe TRBD1 (5 bases). The germline V and J ends were trimmed by 4 bases and 6 bases, with 22 bases remaining between them. CDR3 length equals 17 residues. CDR1 and CDR2 from the germline V gene are MGHRA and YSYEKL. The DNA of the CDR3 is TGCGCCAGCAGCCGAGGACCGGGACTCATAGTAGGTCAGCCCCAGCATTTT. Translation gives CASSRGPGLIVGQPQHF.

The table lists this clonotype with a few counts. CDR3 region: CASSFAGDGNEQFF. The CDR3 nucleotides read TGTGCCAGCAGTTTCGCGGGAGATGGAAATGAGCAGTTCTTC. The chain employs TRBV12-3 or TRBV12-4 and TRBJ2-1; TRBD2 matches 7 bases. The CDR3 runs 14 residues. V lost 3 bases and J lost 7; bases outside the gene matches: 6.

CDR3: CSARALGQTTYEQYF. CDR3 DNA: TGCAGTGCTAGAGCCCTAGGACAGACGACCTACGAGCAGTACTTC. The chain links TRBV20-1 to TRBJ2-7, with a tentative D call TRBD1 (6 bases). Per germline, CDR1 DFQATT and CDR2 SNEGSKA (reference sequence). CDR3 length: 15 amino acids. With 1 base removed from V and 2 bases from J, the gap between germline ends came to 15 bases.

This clonotype was picked up a small number of times. The chain joins TRBV5-1 to TRBJ2-5, with D tentatively TRBD1 or TRBD2 (6 bases each). Germline CDR1 and CDR2: SGHRS and YFSETQ. Trimming took off 4 bases at V and 1 base at J, with 14 bases between the two ends. The CDR3 contains 15 residues. This CDR3 reads CASSHSGARQETQYF. CDR3 in DNA: TGCGCCAGCAGCCACTCGGGGGCACGCCAAGAGACCCAGTACTTC.

This clonotype was observed a handful of times. The chain joins TRBV11-2 to TRBJ1-5; D gene ambiguous. This CDR3 is 12 amino acids long. Germline CDR1 SGHAT, CDR2 FQNNGV. The V end lost 1 base, the J end lost 7 bases, and 5 bases lay between the germline ends. The CDR3 loop is CASSLVAQPQHF. CDR3 sequence (DNA): TGTGCCAGCAGCTTAGTGGCCCAGCCCCAGCATTTT.

CDR3 DNA sequence: TGCAGTGCTATTCAGCGACAGGGTTCGGGAAACACCATATATTTT. Amino acid sequence: CSAIQRQGSGNTIYF. The V and J genes are TRBV20-1 and TRBJ1-3; 7 bases match TRBD1. Germline V gene lookup returns CDR1 DFQATT and CDR2 SNEGSKA (reference sequence). The trim removed 4 bases at V and 4 bases at J, leaving 10 bases unmatched. The CDR3 has 15 amino acids.

This clonotype was found once. The chain employs TRBV6-6 and TRBJ1-1, with TRBD1 matching 8 bases. Germline CDR1 and CDR2: MNHNY and SVGAGI (reference sequence). CDR3 length equals 13 residues. Unmatched junction bases numbered 5, after V lost 6 bases and J lost 5 bases. The CDR3 region is CASSRTGWTEAFF. Written as DNA, the CDR3 is TGTGCCAGCAGCAGGACAGGGTGGACTGAAGCTTTCTTT.